The 30 T cell receptor beta chains below were found in one sample sequenced in a study of T cells after yellow fever vaccination. TCRdb ran MiXCR on the 5' RACE reads and lists one entry per CDR3 protein. The repertoire includes 450,000 to 650,000 distinct CDR3 sequences, less than 25% of them detected once, and about 17% sits in the top ten. The sequencing here drew on PBMCs, taken 21 days after the first yellow fever vaccination. The receptor set was obtained from a man aged 18 to 30 who received the YFV17D yellow fever vaccine.

This clonotype was found a few times. The rearrangement uses TRBV6-1 and TRBJ2-3; 13 bases line up with TRBD2. This CDR3 has 16 residues. Per germline, CDR1 MNHNS and CDR2 SASEGT. Trimming cost V 6 bases and J 2 bases; bases outside gene matches: 5. CDR3: CASSPGTSGVTDTQYF. The CDR3 region has the DNA TGTGCCAGCAGCCCCGGGACTAGCGGGGTCACAGATACGCAGTATTTT.

The chain's CDR3 is CATRGGVGSYNEQFF. CDR3 coding DNA: TGTGCCACCAGAGGTGGAGTGGGCTCCTACAATGAGCAGTTCTTC. The chain is built from TRBV27 and TRBJ2-1; no firm D call. This CDR3 comprises 15 residues. Deletions cut 10 bases from V and 0 bases from J, with 16 bases between. Germline lookup yields CDR1 MNHEY and CDR2 SMNVEV (reference sequence).

The V call is TRBV20-1, the J call TRBJ2-6; D is unresolved. V lost 6 bases, J lost 3 bases, and 9 bases lay in between. This CDR3 has 13 residues. Looked up from germline, CDR1 is DFQATT and CDR2 is SNEGSKA (reference sequence). The CDR3 here is CSAPKSGANVLTF. The CDR3 coding sequence is TGCAGTGCGCCAAAAAGTGGGGCCAACGTCCTGACTTTC.

This clonotype has just a few counts. The chain recombines TRBV9 with TRBJ1-6; no clear D gene. The CDR3 length is 14 residues. The germline V and J ends were trimmed by 1 base and 8 bases, with 10 bases remaining between them. Germline CDR1 SGDLS, CDR2 YYNGEE. The CDR3 protein is CASSVTDSYSPLHF. The CDR3 DNA follows: TGTGCCAGCAGCGTAACGGACTCTTATTCACCCCTCCACTTT.

This clonotype was seen more than once but under ten times. In DNA form, the CDR3 reads TGTGCCACTACCCGACGGCAGTACTCAGGCACCGGGGAGCTGTTTTTT. Translating gives CATTRRQYSGTGELFF. This chain joins TRBV6-1 and TRBJ2-2; D gene unclear. Trimming removed 10 bases from V and 4 bases from J, with 22 bases in between. Germline V gene lookup returns CDR1 MNHNS and CDR2 SASEGT. This CDR3 contains 16 residues.

The CDR3 nucleotides are TGTGCCAGCAGACGACTAGGAACGAACACCGGGGAGCTGTTTTTT. This sequence encodes CASRRLGTNTGELFF. The gene calls are TRBV12-3 or TRBV12-4 and TRBJ2-2, with D perhaps TRBD2 (6 bases). V gave up 6 bases and J gave up 0 bases, with 11 bases separating them. The length of the CDR3 is 15 residues.

This clonotype was detected only a few times. This chain uses TRBV7-2 with TRBJ2-6; D is tentatively TRBD1 or TRBD2 (5 bases each). Germline V CDR1 and CDR2: SGHTA, FQGNSA. V gave up 5 bases and J gave up 2 bases, with 16 bases separating them. This CDR3 has 17 amino acids. The chain's CDR3 is CASSPATQGAGANVLTF. The CDR3 DNA sequence: TGTGCCAGCAGCCCAGCCACCCAGGGAGCTGGGGCCAACGTCCTGACTTTC.

The chain recombines TRBV7-6 with TRBJ2-5; 8 nucleotides match TRBD2. Trimming removed 0 bases from V and 2 bases from J; junction bases left unmatched: 5. CDR1 and CDR2 (germline): SGHVS, FNYEAQ. CDR3 length: 16 residues. The CDR3 spells CASSLARGTRQETQYF. CDR3 in DNA: TGTGCCAGCAGCTTAGCGAGAGGGACTAGACAAGAGACCCAGTACTTC.

As to this clonotype: A junction boundary mismatches the germline segment, possibly from a read error. The chain carries TRBV20-1 and TRBJ2-1; 9 bases fit TRBD2. From germline, CDR1 is DFQATT and CDR2 SNEGSKA (reference sequence). The CDR3 runs 18 residues. In nucleotides, the CDR3 is TGCAGTGCAAGAGGATCCAGCGGGGGGACTTTCGGGTACAATGAGCAGTTCTTC. This sequence encodes CSARGSSGGTFGYNEQFF.

The chain employs TRBV11-3 and TRBJ2-1; 11 positions match TRBD2. The V gene's germline CDR1 is SGHNT and CDR2 YENEEA. This CDR3 is built from 16 residues. The V and J ends lost 5 bases and 9 bases, in that order; junction bases with no gene match: 12. The CDR3 DNA is TGTGCCAGCAGCAAGGGGCTAGCGGGGGGCATCATTGAGCAGTTCTTC. Residues: CASSKGLAGGIIEQFF. Together with reference TRBV11-3 and TRBJ2-1, the CDR3 gives the full variable domain: EAGVVQSPRYKIIEKKQPVAFWCNPISGHNTLYWYLQNLGQGPELLIRYENEEAVDDSQLPKDRFSAERLKGVDSTLKIQPAELGDSAVYLCASSKGLAGGIIEQFFGPGTRLTVL.

This clonotype was recorded a few times. The chain links TRBV7-9 to TRBJ2-5; 7 nucleotides agree with TRBD1. Germline V gene lookup returns CDR1 SEHNR and CDR2 FQNEAQ (reference sequence). The CDR3 is 14 residues long. Trimming cost V 5 bases and J 4 bases; bases outside gene matches: 7. CDR3 protein: CASSPDRRGETQYF. The CDR3 DNA follows: TGTGCCAGCAGCCCGGACAGGCGAGGAGAGACCCAGTACTTC.

In its sample, this clonotype was seen a few times. The chain is built from TRBV6-2 or TRBV6-3 and TRBJ2-1, with D possibly being TRBD1 (6 bases). This CDR3 region has 17 residues. CDR1 and CDR2 (germline): MNHEY, SVGEGT. Trimming shortened V by 2 bases and J by 5 bases, and 19 bases separated the two germline ends. CDR3 sequence: CASSYGQGPPLHNEQFF. The CDR3 bases are TGTGCCAGCAGTTACGGTCAGGGGCCCCCGCTCCACAATGAGCAGTTCTTC.

The rearrangement joins TRBV7-2 to TRBJ2-7, with D uncertain. There are 14 residues in the CDR3. The V end was cut by 1 base, the J end by 1 base, with 8 bases between. The germline gives CDR1 SGHTA, CDR2 FQGNSA. The CDR3 loop reads CASSLEGRSYEQYF. The CDR3 DNA reads TGTGCCAGCAGCTTAGAGGGCAGGTCCTACGAGCAGTACTTC.

This clonotype was observed many times. This chain uses TRBV29-1 with TRBJ2-3, with 7 bases that match TRBD2. J gave up 6 bases and V 3 bases, and 12 bases lay outside the gene matches. The CDR3 runs 15 residues. The germline V gene encodes CDR1 SQVTM and CDR2 ANQGSEA. The CDR3 reads CSVDGIAGEEDTQYF. The CDR3 DNA reads as TGCAGCGTTGACGGAATAGCGGGTGAAGAGGATACGCAGTATTTT.

In its sample, this clonotype was seen a few times. The chain employs TRBV10-3 and TRBJ2-1, with 13 bases aligning to TRBD2. The V and J ends lost 7 bases and 4 bases, in that order; junction bases with no gene match: 16. There are 19 residues in the CDR3. In germline, CDR1 is ENHRY, CDR2 SYGVKD. DNA of the CDR3: TGTGCCATCAACCCCGGACGTACGACTAGCGGGGGGTGGTACAATGAGCAGTTCTTC. Translated, it gives CAINPGRTTSGGWYNEQFF.

The chain couples TRBV7-8 to TRBJ1-4; D is unclear. Germline values: CDR1 SGHVS, CDR2 FQNEAQ. The CDR3 contains 15 residues. The V and J ends lost 1 base and 4 bases respectively, with 10 bases between them. The DNA for the CDR3 is TGTGCCAGCAGCTTAGAAAAACCGTATAATGAAAAACTGTTTTTT. This sequence encodes CASSLEKPYNEKLFF.

This chain connects TRBV7-9 to TRBJ1-2, with TRBD1 matching 8 bases. The V and J ends lost 3 bases and 0 bases, in that order; junction bases with no gene match: 6. Per the germline V gene, CDR1 is SEHNR and CDR2 is FQNEAQ (reference sequence). The CDR3 totals 16 residues. The chain's CDR3 is CASSFGQGRANYGYTF. The DNA for the CDR3 is TGTGCCAGCAGCTTCGGACAGGGTCGAGCTAACTATGGCTACACCTTC. Combining the CDR3 with reference TRBV7-9 and TRBJ1-2 gives the whole variable domain DTGVSQNPRHKITKRGQNVTFRCDPISEHNRLYWYRQTLGQGPEFLTYFQNEAQLEKSRLLSDRFSAERPKGSFSTLEIQRTEQGDSAMYLCASSFGQGRANYGYTFGSGTRLTVV.

This clonotype was observed a handful of times. V and J are TRBV4-3 and TRBJ2-5, with TRBD2 matching over 10 bases. The germline V gene encodes CDR1 LGHNA and CDR2 YSLEER. The CDR3 has 17 residues. The V segment lost 0 bases and the J segment 0 bases; nucleotides outside the gene matches: 4. CDR3 region: CASSQDGLAENQETQYF. The CDR3 bases are TGCGCCAGCAGCCAAGACGGACTAGCGGAAAACCAAGAGACCCAGTACTTC.

J is TRBJ1-1 and V is TRBV29-1; 7 bases agree with TRBD1. Per germline, CDR1 SQVTM and CDR2 ANQGSEA. Germline trimming cut 0 bases from V and 3 bases from J; bases unmatched to any gene: 7. The CDR3 length is 15 residues. CDR3 sequence: CSVEDPVGTDTEAFF. The DNA of the CDR3 is TGCAGCGTTGAAGACCCCGTGGGGACAGACACTGAAGCTTTCTTT.

To note about this clonotype: In this CDR3 the conserved last residue, phenylalanine or tryptophan, is missing, so a read error is likely. CDR3 amino acids: CSTREGRETQYY. Here the CDR3 DNA reads TGCAGCACCCGGGAGGGTCGGGAGACCCAGTACTAC. The rearrangement links TRBV29-1 to TRBJ2-5; 8 nucleotides agree with TRBD2. Germline V CDR1 and CDR2: SQVTM, ANQGSEA. V gave up 8 bases and J gave up 5 bases; unmatched junction bases: 7. The CDR3 runs 12 residues.

Only a few counts were recorded for this clonotype. V usage is TRBV14 and J usage is TRBJ2-3; no clear D. Trimming cost V 1 base and J 0 bases, with 11 bases left between them. The length of the CDR3 is 16 residues. Germline CDR1 and CDR2: SGHDN and FVKESK. The chain's CDR3 is CASSQGRVRSTDTQYF. The CDR3 DNA is TGTGCCAGCAGCCAAGGGCGAGTCAGAAGCACAGATACGCAGTATTTT.

The V gene is TRBV2, the J gene TRBJ2-5; TRBD1 might be the D (6 bases). The V and J ends lost 6 bases and 4 bases respectively, with 21 bases between them. The CDR3 has 16 amino acids. Germline V gives CDR1 SNHLY, CDR2 FYNNEI. The CDR3 nucleotides read TGTGCCAGCAGGGCTATTGTGGGGGCGTCGGGAGAGACCCAGTACTTC. Translated: CASRAIVGASGETQYF.

The chain recombines TRBV5-4 with TRBJ2-5; maybe TRBD2 (6 bases). The CDR3 runs 12 residues. CDR1 and CDR2 from the germline V gene are SGHNT and YYREEE (reference sequence). V was trimmed by 2 bases and J by 5 bases, leaving 7 bases between them. The CDR3 region has the DNA TGTGCCAGCAGCTTTCTAGCGGAGACCCAGTACTTC. Residues: CASSFLAETQYF.

This clonotype was recorded a few times. V and J are TRBV7-9 and TRBJ2-3; either TRBD1 or TRBD2 may fit D (5 bases each). The V end lost 5 bases, the J end lost 0 bases, and 18 bases lay between the germline ends. CDR3 length: 17 amino acids. The germline gives CDR1 SEHNR, CDR2 FQNEAQ (reference sequence). The DNA for the CDR3 is TGTGCCAGCAGCCCCTCCCGGGGCGGGTCTAGCACAGATACGCAGTATTTT. This encodes CASSPSRGGSSTDTQYF.

This clonotype was seen more than once but under ten times. The CDR3 loop reads CASSLRWAGEQETQYF. CDR3 nucleotides: TGTGCCAGCAGCCTACGGTGGGCAGGAGAACAAGAGACCCAGTACTTC. The V gene is TRBV7-8, the J gene TRBJ2-5; D ambiguous. V lost 5 bases to trimming and J lost 2 bases, with 18 bases between them. The germline CDR1 and CDR2 sequences are SGHVS and FQNEAQ. The CDR3 totals 16 residues.

The chain employs TRBV30 and TRBJ2-7; 7 nucleotides agree with TRBD1. Germline CDR1 reads GTSNPN; CDR2 reads SVGIG (reference sequence). The CDR3 runs to 14 residues. Losses at the gene ends were 1 base for V and 4 bases for J; bases not matched to a gene: 7. The CDR3 loop reads CAWSAGQGDYEQYF. CDR3 DNA: TGTGCCTGGAGTGCAGGTCAGGGGGATTACGAGCAGTACTTC.

A remark on this clonotype: The germline gene is not matched at one end of the junction; a read error may be the cause. The V gene is TRBV7-2, the J gene TRBJ2-7; TRBD2 matches 12 bases. From germline, CDR1 is SGHTA and CDR2 FQGNSA. CDR3 length equals 13 residues. The CDR3 DNA reads as TGTGCCAGCAGCCCGGAACCGGGACTAGCGGGCCAGTTC. Its protein is CASSPEPGLAGQF.

This clonotype was found many times. The rearrangement links TRBV24-1 to TRBJ2-1, with D possibly TRBD1 on 5 matching bases. The CDR3 covers 14 residues. CDR1 is KGHDR, CDR2 SFDVKD, per germline. Trimming stripped 6 bases from V and 4 bases from J, with 12 bases between. In nucleotides, the CDR3 is TGTGCCACCAGTCTAACAGGCGGATACAATGAGCAGTTCTTC. Translated: CATSLTGGYNEQFF.

The V call is TRBV29-1, the J call TRBJ2-2, with 10 bases aligning to TRBD1. Germline V gene lookup returns CDR1 SQVTM and CDR2 ANQGSEA. The length of the CDR3 is 15 residues. Germline trimming cut 5 bases from V and 0 bases from J; bases unmatched to any gene: 3. CDR3 bases: TGCAGCGTTCGGACAGGGGGAGCGAACACCGGGGAGCTGTTTTTT. Residues: CSVRTGGANTGELFF.

The V call is TRBV7-9, the J call TRBJ2-5, with 11 bases lining up with TRBD1. The CDR3 sequence is 16 residues long. Germline CDR1 and CDR2: SEHNR and FQNEAQ (reference sequence). Trimming removed 5 bases from V and 5 bases from J; junction bases left unmatched: 10. The CDR3: CASSAVRTGGGETQYF. In nucleotides, the CDR3 is TGTGCCAGCAGCGCCGTTAGGACAGGGGGCGGGGAGACCCAGTACTTC.